The rows below give T cell receptor beta chains drawn from one sample of a study of PD-1 blockade in mismatch repair-deficient tumors. The method was immunoSEQ multiplex PCR; TCRdb's version includes in-frame clones alone and lacks a portion of them. The repertoire holds 100,000 or so clones, approximately 80% seen once, with roughly 6.3% in the top ten. Sequencing was performed on peripheral blood, taken approximately 35 weeks after starting pembrolizumab. These receptors all come from an adult with mismatch repair-deficient cancer. The CDR3 runs from the conserved cysteine through the conserved F or W. A D gene is named only where the DNA matches it firmly. Rows give clone size only sometimes, using once, few, many, or a class for an expanded clone.

abundance: -
v_gene: TRBV25-1
d_gene: -
j_gene: TRBJ1-4
CDR3nt: TGTGCCAGCAGTGACCATGGACCTGACAGCCGTAATGAAAAACTGTTTTTT
CDR3aa: CASSDHGPDSRNEKLFF

abundance: -
v_gene: TRBV11-1
d_gene: -
j_gene: TRBJ2-1
CDR3nt: TGTGCCAGCAGCTTACGTGGTGGGGGGATTGGAAACAATGAGCAGTTCTTC
CDR3aa: CASSLRGGGIGNNEQFF

abundance: -
v_gene: TRBV19
d_gene: -
j_gene: TRBJ2-1
CDR3nt: TGTGCCAGTAGTATAGGAAGATCCAATGAGCAGTTCTTC
CDR3aa: CASSIGRSNEQFF

abundance: -
v_gene: TRBV9
d_gene: -
j_gene: TRBJ2-7
CDR3nt: TGTGCCAGTTGTTCGGAGCCCTCCCCGCAGTACTTC
CDR3aa: CASCSEPSPQYF

abundance: -
v_gene: TRBV5-6
d_gene: -
j_gene: TRBJ2-7
CDR3nt: TGTGCCAGCAGCTTCAGCGGCGAGCAGTACTTC
CDR3aa: CASSFSGEQYF

abundance: -
v_gene: TRBV5-4
d_gene: TRBD2
j_gene: TRBJ2-1
CDR3nt: TGTGCCAGCAGCAAGGAGGTGGGACTAGCGGGCAATGAGCAGTTCTTC
CDR3aa: CASSKEVGLAGNEQFF

abundance: -
v_gene: TRBV27
d_gene: TRBD2
j_gene: TRBJ2-7
CDR3nt: TGTGCCAGCAGTCTGGGCGGCGGGAGGTCCCACGAGCAGTACTTC
CDR3aa: CASSLGGGRSHEQYF

abundance: -
v_gene: TRBV4-1
d_gene: -
j_gene: TRBJ2-7
CDR3nt: TGCGCCAGCAGCCAAGAGGGGACGGTATTAGGGCGCGAGCAGTACTTC
CDR3aa: CASSQEGTVLGREQYF

abundance: once
v_gene: TRBV7-6
d_gene: -
j_gene: TRBJ2-5
CDR3nt: TGTGCCAGCAGCCCCCGGGACCCACCGGGGGAGCAGTACTTC
CDR3aa: CASSPRDPPGEQYF

abundance: many
v_gene: TRBV6-1
d_gene: TRBD2
j_gene: TRBJ2-5
CDR3nt: TGTGCCAGCAGTGAAGCTTGGCTAGCGGGAGATCGAGAGACCCAGTACTTC
CDR3aa: CASSEAWLAGDRETQYF

abundance: -
v_gene: TRBV5-4
d_gene: -
j_gene: TRBJ2-1
CDR3nt: TGTGCCAGCAGCTCCGGCGTCAATGAGCAGTTCTTC
CDR3aa: CASSSGVNEQFF

abundance: few
v_gene: TRBV30
d_gene: TRBD1
j_gene: TRBJ1-2
CDR3nt: TGTGCCTGGAGTGTAGGACAGGGTAATGGCTACACCTTC
CDR3aa: CAWSVGQGNGYTF

abundance: few
v_gene: TRBV7-3
d_gene: -
j_gene: TRBJ2-1
CDR3nt: TGTGCCAGCAGCCCTACCCCGTTGACAGTCAATGAGCAGTTCTTC
CDR3aa: CASSPTPLTVNEQFF

abundance: -
v_gene: TRBV9
d_gene: -
j_gene: TRBJ2-3
CDR3nt: TGTGCCAGCAGCGTGGGCGGGAACCTAAGAACAGATACGCAGTATTTT
CDR3aa: CASSVGGNLRTDTQYF

abundance: many
v_gene: TRBV7-9
d_gene: TRBD1
j_gene: TRBJ2-7
CDR3nt: TGTGCCAGCAGCCCCTGGACAGGGTCGGGGGAGCAGTACTTC
CDR3aa: CASSPWTGSGEQYF

abundance: -
v_gene: TRBV7-3
d_gene: TRBD1
j_gene: TRBJ2-6
CDR3nt: TGTGCCAGCAGCCAAAGGGGGCCCAATTCTGGGGCCAACGTCCTGACTTTC
CDR3aa: CASSQRGPNSGANVLTF

abundance: -
v_gene: TRBV6-6
d_gene: TRBD1
j_gene: TRBJ2-7
CDR3nt: TGTGCCAGCAGTTACAACAGGGGGCAGACCTACGAGCAGTACTTC
CDR3aa: CASSYNRGQTYEQYF

abundance: -
v_gene: TRBV4-2
d_gene: TRBD1
j_gene: TRBJ2-7
CDR3nt: TGTGCCAGCAGCCAAGCCGGACAGGGAGCCTACGAGCAGTACTTC
CDR3aa: CASSQAGQGAYEQYF

abundance: -
v_gene: TRBV7-7
d_gene: -
j_gene: TRBJ2-5
CDR3nt: TGTGCTAGCAGCCTTAAGGAGGCTGAGACCCAGTACTTC
CDR3aa: CASSLKEAETQYF

abundance: -
v_gene: TRBV12-5
d_gene: TRBD2
j_gene: TRBJ2-1
CDR3nt: TGTGCTAGTGGCTTTATGGGGTTCGGTAGCGGGGTATCCTACAATGAGCAGTTCTTC
CDR3aa: CASGFMGFGSGVSYNEQFF

abundance: -
v_gene: TRBV2
d_gene: -
j_gene: TRBJ2-3
CDR3nt: TGTGCCAGCAGAAACACAGGGAATTTATACACAGATACGCAGTATTTT
CDR3aa: CASRNTGNLYTDTQYF

abundance: few
v_gene: TRBV27
d_gene: TRBD2
j_gene: TRBJ2-7
CDR3nt: TGTGCCAGCAGTAGTAGCGGGAGCCGTGGGCAGTACTTC
CDR3aa: CASSSSGSRGQYF

abundance: -
v_gene: TRBV7-2
d_gene: -
j_gene: TRBJ2-1
CDR3nt: TGTGCCAGCAGACAAGCTAGCTACAATGAGCAGTTCTTC
CDR3aa: CASRQASYNEQFF

abundance: -
v_gene: TRBV7-2
d_gene: TRBD2
j_gene: TRBJ2-1
CDR3nt: TGTGCCAGCAGCCCGATTAGCGGGAGTTGGAATGAGCAGTTCTTC
CDR3aa: CASSPISGSWNEQFF

abundance: -
v_gene: TRBV5-1
d_gene: TRBD1
j_gene: TRBJ1-2
CDR3nt: TGCGCCAGCAGCTCGGACAGGCGGGCAGAGGGCTACACCTTC
CDR3aa: CASSSDRRAEGYTF

abundance: -
v_gene: TRBV6-5
d_gene: -
j_gene: TRBJ2-1
CDR3nt: TGTGCCAGCAGTTACCGGGAGAACAATGAGCAGTTCTTC
CDR3aa: CASSYRENNEQFF

abundance: -
v_gene: TRBV9
d_gene: TRBD2
j_gene: TRBJ2-1
CDR3nt: TGTGCCAGCAGCGTAGAGGAGCGGGAGGGATACAATGAGCAGTTCTTC
CDR3aa: CASSVEEREGYNEQFF

abundance: -
v_gene: TRBV30
d_gene: -
j_gene: TRBJ2-3
CDR3nt: TGTGCCTGGAGCCTAGGCTACATTCGGGAGACAGATACGCAGTATTTT
CDR3aa: CAWSLGYIRETDTQYF

abundance: few
v_gene: TRBV19
d_gene: TRBD1
j_gene: TRBJ1-2
CDR3nt: TGTGCCAGTAGTATTGACAGGGACTATGGCTACACCTTC
CDR3aa: CASSIDRDYGYTF

abundance: -
v_gene: TRBV7-9
d_gene: -
j_gene: TRBJ1-5
CDR3nt: TGTGCCAGCAGCTTGTTTAGCAATCAGCCCCAGCATTTT
CDR3aa: CASSLFSNQPQHF

abundance: -
v_gene: TRBV27
d_gene: -
j_gene: TRBJ2-1
CDR3nt: TGTGCCAGCAGGGGAGGGGGTACCTACAATGAGCAGTTCTTC
CDR3aa: CASRGGGTYNEQFF

abundance: -
v_gene: TRBV29-1
d_gene: -
j_gene: TRBJ1-1
CDR3nt: TGCAGCGCTGCTCACAGGAACACTGAAGCTTTCTTT
CDR3aa: CSAAHRNTEAFF

abundance: -
v_gene: TRBV9
d_gene: TRBD2
j_gene: TRBJ2-1
CDR3nt: TGTGCCAGCAGCGCGGGACTAGCGGGAATTGAGCAGTTCTTC
CDR3aa: CASSAGLAGIEQFF

abundance: few
v_gene: TRBV9
d_gene: -
j_gene: TRBJ2-7
CDR3nt: TGTGCCAGCAGCCCAAGTGGGGGCACAGGGTCCTACGAGCAGTACTTC
CDR3aa: CASSPSGGTGSYEQYF

abundance: -
v_gene: TRBV5-1
d_gene: TRBD2
j_gene: TRBJ2-1
CDR3nt: TGCGCCAGCAGCTTGTCCCTTAGCGGGAGGGGCAATGAGCAGTTCTTC
CDR3aa: CASSLSLSGRGNEQFF

abundance: -
v_gene: TRBV6-5
d_gene: -
j_gene: TRBJ2-1
CDR3nt: TGTGCCAGCATGACTAGTATAGGGTACAATGAGCAGTTCTTC
CDR3aa: CASMTSIGYNEQFF

abundance: -
v_gene: TRBV5-1
d_gene: TRBD1
j_gene: TRBJ2-3
CDR3nt: TGCGCCAGCAGCCACGGCGACAGGGGCCCCACAGATACGCAGTATTTT
CDR3aa: CASSHGDRGPTDTQYF

abundance: -
v_gene: TRBV11-2
d_gene: -
j_gene: TRBJ2-2
CDR3nt: TGTGCCAGCAGCTCATTCCTCACCGGGGAGCTGTTTTTT
CDR3aa: CASSSFLTGELFF

abundance: -
v_gene: TRBV5-1
d_gene: -
j_gene: TRBJ2-7
CDR3nt: TGCGCCAGCAGCTTCCTAGGGGGGGTCCACGAGCAGTACTTC
CDR3aa: CASSFLGGVHEQYF

abundance: -
v_gene: TRBV7-9
d_gene: TRBD2
j_gene: TRBJ2-3
CDR3nt: TGTGCCAGCAGCTATAGCGGGAGGCCCACAGATACGCAGTATTTT
CDR3aa: CASSYSGRPTDTQYF

abundance: once
v_gene: TRBV18
d_gene: -
j_gene: TRBJ1-1
CDR3nt: TGTGCCAGCTCACCGGGTGAAAACACTGAAGCTTTCTTT
CDR3aa: CASSPGENTEAFF

abundance: few
v_gene: TRBV2
d_gene: TRBD2
j_gene: TRBJ2-3
CDR3nt: TGTGCCAGCTTCAGACTAGCCACAGATACGCAGTATTTT
CDR3aa: CASFRLATDTQYF

abundance: -
v_gene: TRBV9
d_gene: -
j_gene: TRBJ2-7
CDR3nt: TGTGCCAGCAGCGTAGAGGATTGGGCCTACGAGCAGTACTTC
CDR3aa: CASSVEDWAYEQYF

abundance: few
v_gene: TRBV9
d_gene: TRBD1
j_gene: TRBJ1-2
CDR3nt: TGTGCCAGCAGCTTATGGACAGGGGGCGATTTCCCCTATGGCTACACCTTC
CDR3aa: CASSLWTGGDFPYGYTF

abundance: -
v_gene: TRBV10-3
d_gene: TRBD2
j_gene: TRBJ2-7
CDR3nt: TGTGCCGTCCAACCGGGACTAGCAGGCGAGCAGTACTTC
CDR3aa: CAVQPGLAGEQYF

abundance: -
v_gene: TRBV7-2
d_gene: TRBD1
j_gene: TRBJ2-7
CDR3nt: TGTGCCAGCAGCTTAGGGGACAGGCAACGTAATGAGCAGTACTTC
CDR3aa: CASSLGDRQRNEQYF

abundance: many
v_gene: TRBV25-1
d_gene: -
j_gene: TRBJ1-2
CDR3nt: TGTGCCAGCAGGGACAGTGTGTGGACCTTC
CDR3aa: CASRDSVWTF

abundance: -
v_gene: TRBV5-1
d_gene: -
j_gene: TRBJ2-7
CDR3nt: TGCGCCAGCAGCTCTGGGATGGGGTACGAGCAGTACTTC
CDR3aa: CASSSGMGYEQYF

abundance: -
v_gene: TRBV5-6
d_gene: -
j_gene: TRBJ2-2
CDR3nt: TGTGCCAGCAACCGACCACTAGGTGGGGGGTCCGGGGAGCTGTTTTTT
CDR3aa: CASNRPLGGGSGELFF

abundance: -
v_gene: TRBV4-2
d_gene: -
j_gene: TRBJ2-1
CDR3nt: TGTGCCAGCAGCCTCTTTGGGACTTCGGAAACGGGGAATGAGCAGTTCTTC
CDR3aa: CASSLFGTSETGNEQFF

abundance: -
v_gene: TRBV5-1
d_gene: -
j_gene: TRBJ2-2
CDR3nt: TGCGCCAGCAGCTTGGAAGGCGCAGCCGGGGAGCTGTTTTTT
CDR3aa: CASSLEGAAGELFF

abundance: -
v_gene: TRBV9
d_gene: -
j_gene: TRBJ2-1
CDR3nt: TGTGCCAGCAGCGCGGGACTGAACTCCTACAATGAGCAGTTCTTC
CDR3aa: CASSAGLNSYNEQFF

abundance: -
v_gene: TRBV10-3
d_gene: TRBD1
j_gene: TRBJ2-1
CDR3nt: TGTGCCACCGCCGCGGACAGGAACAATGAGCAGTTCTTC
CDR3aa: CATAADRNNEQFF

abundance: -
v_gene: TRBV19
d_gene: TRBD1
j_gene: TRBJ2-7
CDR3nt: TGTGCCAGTAGTCTGGACAGGTTTTCCTACGAGCAGTACTTC
CDR3aa: CASSLDRFSYEQYF

abundance: -
v_gene: TRBV29-1
d_gene: -
j_gene: TRBJ1-1
CDR3nt: TGCAGCGTTGGTTTTGGACAGCATCCGATGGCTTTCTTT
CDR3aa: CSVGFGQHPMAFF

abundance: -
v_gene: TRBV7-2
d_gene: -
j_gene: TRBJ1-1
CDR3nt: TGTGCCAGCAGCGCGACAGTTTACACTGAAGCTTTCTTT
CDR3aa: CASSATVYTEAFF

abundance: few
v_gene: TRBV7-3
d_gene: -
j_gene: TRBJ2-5
CDR3nt: TGTGCCAGCAGCTTAAATCCCCGGGAGACCCAGTACTTC
CDR3aa: CASSLNPRETQYF

abundance: -
v_gene: TRBV29-1
d_gene: -
j_gene: TRBJ1-5
CDR3nt: TGCAGCGTTGAAATGGGACGGTTCAATCAGCCCCAGCATTTT
CDR3aa: CSVEMGRFNQPQHF

abundance: -
v_gene: TRBV5-1
d_gene: -
j_gene: TRBJ2-1
CDR3nt: TGCGCCAGCAGCTTGGGCGGCAGGATGTCCTACAATGAGCAGTTCTTC
CDR3aa: CASSLGGRMSYNEQFF

abundance: -
v_gene: TRBV29-1
d_gene: -
j_gene: TRBJ2-7
CDR3nt: TGCAGCGGGGGAAATAACTACGAGCAGTACTTC
CDR3aa: CSGGNNYEQYF